Listed below are T cell receptor beta chains from one sample, sequenced in a study of Graves' ophthalmopathy and Graves' hyperthyroidism. From the multiplex PCR reads, TCRdb called clonotypes with MiXCR, one entry per CDR3 protein. This table has 200,000 to 250,000 distinct CDR3 sequences, 20% to 25% appearing once. Specimen: peripheral blood. The source is a woman aged 50 to 60 with Graves' ophthalmopathy. Both conserved end residues are part of each CDR3. D genes are given only for firm matches. Clone size is stated in some rows and not others, as once, few, many or a class when expanded.

abundance: NA
d_gene: TRBD1
v_gene: TRBV28
len: 13
j_gene: TRBJ1-2
CDR3nt: TGTGCCATCACGGGACAGCCTAACTATGGCTACACCTTC
CDR3aa: CAITGQPNYGYTF

abundance: many
d_gene: NA
v_gene: TRBV30
len: 11
j_gene: TRBJ2-5
CDR3nt: TGTGCCTGGAGTGTACGTGAGACCCAGTACTTC
CDR3aa: CAWSVRETQYF

abundance: NA
d_gene: NA
v_gene: TRBV6-2/TRBV6-3
len: 16
j_gene: TRBJ2-5
CDR3nt: TGTGCCAGCAGTTACTCGACAGATCTACTACAAGAGACCCAGTACTTC
CDR3aa: CASSYSTDLLQETQYF

abundance: many
d_gene: NA
v_gene: TRBV30
len: 12
j_gene: TRBJ1-5
CDR3nt: TGTGCCTGGAGGAAGGACTCTCAGCCCCAGCATTTT
CDR3aa: CAWRKDSQPQHF

abundance: many
d_gene: TRBD1
v_gene: TRBV10-3
len: 17
j_gene: TRBJ2-7
CDR3nt: TGTGCCATCAGTGAGTCGATTGGGACAGGGGGCTTCGGCGAGCAGTACTTC
CDR3aa: CAISESIGTGGFGEQYF

abundance: many
d_gene: TRBD1
v_gene: TRBV5-1
len: 14
j_gene: TRBJ1-1
CDR3nt: TGCGCCAGCAGCTTGGCGGCAGGGGGCGGTGAAGCTTTCTTT
CDR3aa: CASSLAAGGGEAFF

abundance: many
d_gene: NA
v_gene: TRBV10-1
len: 14
j_gene: TRBJ2-5
CDR3nt: TGCGCCAGCAGTGAGCGGTGGAACGGGGAGACCCAGTACTTC
CDR3aa: CASSERWNGETQYF

abundance: many
d_gene: TRBD1
v_gene: TRBV7-2
len: 15
j_gene: TRBJ1-6
CDR3nt: TGTGCCAGCAGCACCGGACAGGGGGGTAATTCACCCCTCCACTTT
CDR3aa: CASSTGQGGNSPLHF

abundance: many
d_gene: NA
v_gene: TRBV19
len: 13
j_gene: TRBJ2-2
CDR3nt: TGTGCCAGTAATAACGGGAACACCGGGGAGCTGTTTTTT
CDR3aa: CASNNGNTGELFF

abundance: many
d_gene: NA
v_gene: TRBV20-1
len: 14
j_gene: TRBJ2-5
CDR3nt: TGCAGTGCCCAGAGCTTTCGGAGATGGGAGACCCAGTACTTC
CDR3aa: CSAQSFRRWETQYF

abundance: NA
d_gene: NA
v_gene: TRBV27
len: 13
j_gene: TRBJ1-5
CDR3nt: TGTGCCAGCAGTTTATCTATCAATCAGCCCCAGCATTTT
CDR3aa: CASSLSINQPQHF

abundance: NA
d_gene: NA
v_gene: TRBV20-1
len: 13
j_gene: TRBJ1-6
CDR3nt: TGCAGTGCTAGTCAGGGACCTAATTCACCCCTCCACTTT
CDR3aa: CSASQGPNSPLHF

abundance: many
d_gene: NA
v_gene: TRBV5-1
len: 14
j_gene: TRBJ1-1
CDR3nt: TGCGCCAGCACCCTGGCGGCAGGGGCGACTGAAGCTTTCTTT
CDR3aa: CASTLAAGATEAFF

abundance: many
d_gene: NA
v_gene: TRBV30
len: 13
j_gene: TRBJ1-1
CDR3nt: TGTGCCTGGACAACCCACTCGAACACTGAAGCTTTCTTT
CDR3aa: CAWTTHSNTEAFF

abundance: NA
d_gene: NA
v_gene: TRBV20-1
len: 14
j_gene: TRBJ1-2
CDR3nt: TGCAGTGCTAGAGCATGGGGGGCGCAACATGGCTACACCTTC
CDR3aa: CSARAWGAQHGYTF

abundance: many
d_gene: TRBD2
v_gene: TRBV6-5
len: 14
j_gene: TRBJ2-5
CDR3nt: TGTGCCAGCAGGTACGGCGGGAGTGGAGAGACCCAGTACTTC
CDR3aa: CASRYGGSGETQYF

abundance: NA
d_gene: NA
v_gene: TRBV30
len: 15
j_gene: TRBJ2-2
CDR3nt: TGTGCCTGGAGAGGAAGCGGAGCGAACACCGGGGAGCTGTTTTTT
CDR3aa: CAWRGSGANTGELFF

abundance: NA
d_gene: TRBD2
v_gene: TRBV11-1
len: 17
j_gene: TRBJ2-5
CDR3nt: TGTGCCAGCAGCTTAGCAGTCCGAGCGGGACCCCAAGAGACCCAGTACTTC
CDR3aa: CASSLAVRAGPQETQYF

abundance: many
d_gene: NA
v_gene: TRBV12-5
len: 12
j_gene: TRBJ1-2
CDR3nt: TGTGCTAGTGGTTTGTTTAACTATGGCTACACCTTC
CDR3aa: CASGLFNYGYTF

abundance: NA
d_gene: NA
v_gene: TRBV9
len: 13
j_gene: TRBJ1-2
CDR3nt: TGTGCCAGCAGCGTAGTGTCAGGGCATGGCTACACCTTC
CDR3aa: CASSVVSGHGYTF

abundance: many
d_gene: NA
v_gene: TRBV12-3/TRBV12-4
len: 15
j_gene: TRBJ1-6
CDR3nt: TGTGCCAGCAGTCTCTCAGGGTATTCGAATTCACCCCTCCACTTT
CDR3aa: CASSLSGYSNSPLHF